The 15 T cell receptor beta chains listed next were all sequenced from one sample in a study of shared clonotypes between healthy human individuals. The protocol was immunoSEQ multiplex PCR, while the TCRdb copy is restricted to in-frame clones and leaves out a portion. The sample lists roughly 500,000 clones, about 96% seen once, with 0.06% in the top ten. The sample consisted of naive CD4+ T cells sorted from blood. Indicated subset: CD45RA+ positively selected. All receptors come from a woman in her twenties or thirties in good health.

The V call is TRBV6-5, the J call TRBJ2-1; D unclear. The germline V and J ends were trimmed by 4 bases and 8 bases, with 9 bases remaining between them. This CDR3 contains 12 residues. Per the germline V gene, CDR1 is MNHEY and CDR2 is SVGAGI. CDR3 in DNA: TGTGCCAGCAGTTCCACTGTCGATGAGCAGTTCTTC. This gives the protein CASSSTVDEQFF.

This sequence joins TRBV2 and TRBJ1-2, with D tentatively TRBD1 (5 bases). This CDR3 comprises 16 residues. V was cut by 2 bases and J by 0 bases, with 13 bases left in between. Germline V lookup: CDR1 SNHLY, CDR2 FYNNEI. CDR3 DNA sequence: TGTGCCAGCAGTGAACTGGGGACCGGGACTAACTATGGCTACACCTTC. It is translated as CASSELGTGTNYGYTF.

This clone was detected only once. J is TRBJ2-7 and V is TRBV6-5; TRBD1 matches at 7 bases. The CDR3 is 15 amino acids. V shed 4 bases, J shed 3 bases, and the junction held 9 bases outside the gene matches. In germline, CDR1 is MNHEY, CDR2 SVGAGI. The CDR3 loop reads CASSWDGPGGYEQYF. DNA of the CDR3: TGTGCCAGCAGTTGGGACGGGCCAGGGGGCTACGAGCAGTACTTC.

The rearrangement uses TRBV6-6 and TRBJ2-7; no firm D call. This CDR3 is 14 amino acids long. V shed 0 bases and J shed 3 bases, with 9 bases lying between them. The germline V gene encodes CDR1 MNHNY and CDR2 SVGAGI (reference sequence). CDR3 region: CASSYSPSDYEQYF. Written as DNA, the CDR3 is TGTGCCAGCAGTTACTCCCCGTCGGACTACGAGCAGTACTTC.

The chain links TRBV10-1 to TRBJ2-7; 8 bases map to TRBD1. Germline CDR1 reads WNHNN; CDR2 reads SYGVQD (reference sequence). Trimming cost V 2 bases and J 3 bases; bases outside gene matches: 6. CDR3 length: 15 residues. CDR3 protein: CASSEPGQGVYEQYF. Written as DNA, the CDR3 is TGCGCCAGCAGTGAGCCCGGACAGGGTGTCTACGAGCAGTACTTC.

The chain is built from TRBV5-1 and TRBJ2-7; D call uncertain. The length of the CDR3 is 15 residues. Trimming took 2 bases from V and 2 from J, leaving 14 bases between them. Germline V gives CDR1 SGHRS, CDR2 YFSETQ. CDR3 protein: CASSFNFADPYEQYF. The CDR3 DNA reads TGCGCCAGCAGCTTTAACTTCGCGGATCCCTACGAGCAGTACTTC.

V usage is TRBV9 and J usage is TRBJ2-3; 9 nucleotides line up with TRBD1. V shed 4 bases and J 2 bases; nucleotides not matched to a gene: 8. The CDR3 totals 16 residues. The germline CDR1 and CDR2 sequences are SGDLS and YYNGEE. CDR3: CASSLGDRDNTDTQYF. The CDR3 DNA follows: TGTGCCAGCAGCCTAGGGGACAGGGATAACACAGATACGCAGTATTTT. The full variable domain, completed using reference TRBV9 and TRBJ2-3, is DSGVTQTPKHLITATGQRVTLRCSPRSGDLSVYWYQQSLDQGLQFLIQYYNGEERAKGNILERFSAQQFPDLHSELNLSSLELGDSALYFCASSLGDRDNTDTQYFGPGTRLTVL.

This sequence joins TRBV7-7 and TRBJ2-5; weak D call: TRBD2 (6 bases). Germline V gene lookup returns CDR1 SSHAT and CDR2 FNYEAQ (reference sequence). Trimming took off 6 bases at V and 1 base at J, with 9 bases between the two ends. The length of the CDR3 is 13 residues. The CDR3 sequence: CASRGLPQETQYF. The CDR3 coding sequence is TGTGCCAGCAGGGGACTGCCCCAAGAGACCCAGTACTTC.

This rearrangement joins TRBV4-1 to TRBJ1-1, with 9 bases that match TRBD1. The CDR3 is made up of 15 amino acids. Losses at the gene ends were 2 bases for V and 2 bases for J; bases not matched to a gene: 3. Germline V lookup: CDR1 MGHRA, CDR2 YSYEKL. CDR3 protein: CASSQPGQGNTEAFF. The CDR3 nucleotides are TGCGCCAGCAGCCAACCGGGACAGGGAAACACTGAAGCTTTCTTT.

The chain uses TRBV28 and TRBJ1-5, with D possibly matching TRBD1 (6 bases). Germline CDR1 reads MDHEN; CDR2 reads SYDVKM. V was shortened by 1 base and J by 6 bases, with 22 bases between the two germline ends. The CDR3 runs to 18 residues. In DNA form, the CDR3 reads TGTGCCAGCAGTTTATCTTCCCTTTACAGGCGGGGGCGTCAGCCCCAGCATTTT. Encoded protein: CASSLSSLYRRGRQPQHF.

This chain joins TRBV29-1 and TRBJ2-1; 12 nucleotides match TRBD2. The germline gives CDR1 SQVTM, CDR2 ANQGSEA. The CDR3 length is 15 residues. Losses at the gene ends were 7 bases for V and 2 bases for J; bases not matched to a gene: 6. The CDR3 sequence is CSGTSGAITYNEQFF. The CDR3, as DNA: TGCAGCGGGACTAGCGGGGCAATTACCTACAATGAGCAGTTCTTC.

This chain links TRBV19 with TRBJ1-6; D is perhaps TRBD1 (5 bases). Germline lookup yields CDR1 LNHDA and CDR2 SQIVND (reference sequence). Trimming pared 4 bases from V and 7 bases from J, leaving 17 bases between. The CDR3 loop spans 16 amino acids. For the CDR3, the DNA is TGTGCCAGTAGTACCCTAGGGGACTCTGGGAATTCACCCCTCCACTTT. Its translation: CASSTLGDSGNSPLHF.

The chain recombines TRBV5-5 with TRBJ2-3; the D gene is possibly TRBD2 (6 bases). This CDR3 has 14 amino acids. Germline V gene data show CDR1 as SGHKS and CDR2 as YYEKEE (reference sequence). The V and J ends lost 2 bases and 1 base respectively, with 8 bases between them. CDR3 DNA: TGTGCCAGCAGCTTCGGGGGTGGCACAGATACGCAGTATTTT. As protein: CASSFGGGTDTQYF. Variable domain in full (rest from reference TRBV5-5 and TRBJ2-3): DAGVTQSPTHLIKTRGQQVTLRCSPISGHKSVSWYQQVLGQGPQFIFQYYEKEERGRGNFPDRFSARQFPNYSSELNVNALLLGDSALYLCASSFGGGTDTQYFGPGTRLTVL.

The genes are TRBV19 and TRBJ1-4; D remains ambiguous. The germline gives CDR1 LNHDA, CDR2 SQIVND (reference sequence). The CDR3 spans 13 residues. Between the trimmed V and J ends, which lost 5 bases and 2 bases, there was a span of 6 bases. CDR3 sequence reads: CASSRGTNEKLFF. The DNA of the CDR3 is TGTGCCAGTAGTCGCGGGACTAATGAAAAACTGTTTTTT. Looking up the rest from reference TRBV19 and TRBJ1-4 gives the full variable domain: DGGITQSPKYLFRKEGQNVTLSCEQNLNHDAMYWYRQDPGQGLRLIYYSQIVNDFQKGDIAEGYSVSREKKESFPLTVTSAQKNPTAFYLCASSRGTNEKLFFGSGTQLSVL.

The chain recombines TRBV2 with TRBJ1-4; 9 positions agree with TRBD1. Losses at the gene ends were 10 bases for V and 6 bases for J; bases not matched to a gene: 12. Per the germline V gene, CDR1 is SNHLY and CDR2 is FYNNEI. CDR3 length equals 15 residues. The DNA for the CDR3 is TGTGCCACCTCTCAGGGGGACAGGGTTGATGAAAAACTGTTTTTT. It encodes CATSQGDRVDEKLFF. Using reference TRBV2 and TRBJ1-4 for the parts outside the CDR3, the full variable domain is EPEVTQTPSHQVTQMGQEVILRCVPISNHLYFYWYRQILGQKVEFLVSFYNNEISEKSEIFDDQFSVERPDGSNFTLKIRSTKLEDSAMYFCATSQGDRVDEKLFFGSGTQLSVL.